This T cell receptor (beta chain) was observed in a study of blood T cells in healthy people across ages. Study results and caveats: Per million T cells, TCR beta diversity dropped roughly linearly as age increased. Donor CMV infection status was unknown, possibly confounding age-related changes in expanded clonotypes.

This CDR3 comprises 13 residues. The V gene lost 5 bases and the J gene lost 2 bases, with 8 bases spanning the gap. In germline, CDR1 is SGHVS, CDR2 FQNEAQ. With regard to this clonotype: Its antigen is not known.

Using a J-beta primer mix together with a sample-barcoded 5' primer, a second PCR was run for about 7 to 12 cycles. A template-switch adaptor containing 12 random nucleotides labeled each cDNA molecule. TCRdb re-analysed the 5' RACE reads in MiXCR, keeping a single row per CDR3 protein. The data show roughly 800,000 distinct CDR3 sequences, with roughly 64% seen just once and 22% held by the top ten. Ranging in age from about 6 to 95, the donors were healthy Caucasian individuals from Russia. This receptor was identified in a man younger than 40 in good health. The material sequenced was blood. The chain uses TRBV7-8 and TRBJ2-3; the D is unclear. Here the CDR3 DNA reads TGTGCCAGCAGCACAATGACCACAGATACGCAGTATTTT. Translating gives CASSTMTTDTQYF.